The next 15 T cell receptor beta chains were all read from a single sample in a study of identical twins. In TCRdb, the 5' RACE reads were re-called with MiXCR into one record per CDR3 protein. The data show hundreds of thousands of distinct CDR3 sequences, about 20% seen once. This sample was shared with a second study, whose subject was yellow fever vaccine responses in identical twins.

Sequencing was done on a sample of CD4+ T cells sorted from blood. The receptors come from a woman between 18 and 29 years old in good health.

The sample holds a few counts of this clonotype. The chain carries TRBV28 and TRBJ2-2, with D perhaps matching TRBD2 (5 bases). Deletions cut 7 bases from V and 1 base from J, with 13 bases between. CDR3 length: 15 amino acids. Germline V lookup: CDR1 MDHEN, CDR2 SYDVKM. CDR3 sequence: CASTMSGGNTGELFF. DNA for the CDR3: TGTGCCAGCACAATGAGCGGAGGGAACACCGGGGAGCTGTTTTTT.

In this sample, this clonotype turned up a few times. The gene calls are TRBV6-5 and TRBJ2-7, with TRBD1 matching 10 bases. This CDR3 comprises 15 residues. V lost 0 bases, J lost 3 bases, and 2 bases stayed unmatched. The V gene's germline CDR1 is MNHEY and CDR2 SVGAGI. CDR3: CASSYSGTGDYEQYF. CDR3 coding DNA: TGTGCCAGCAGTTACTCCGGGACAGGGGACTACGAGCAGTACTTC.

This clonotype showed up just a few times. The gene calls are TRBV24-1 and TRBJ2-1, with 8 bases matching TRBD2. The length of the CDR3 is 15 residues. The junction had 10 bases not matched to a gene; V was cut back by 9 bases and J by 4 bases. Germline assignment: CDR1 KGHDR and CDR2 SFDVKD. The CDR3 nucleotides are TGTGCCACCCAAGGTCCGGGCGGGGGGTACAATGAGCAGTTCTTC. Residues: CATQGPGGGYNEQFF.

The genes are TRBV20-1 and TRBJ2-1, with 8 bases matching TRBD2. This CDR3 has 14 amino acids. The V gene end was trimmed by 3 bases and the J gene end by 7 bases; junction bases not matched to a gene: 8. The V gene's germline CDR1 is DFQATT and CDR2 SNEGSKA (reference sequence). The CDR3 nucleotides are TGCAGTGCTAGGGGTCCGGGAGGGAGGAATGAGCAGTTCTTC. As protein: CSARGPGGRNEQFF.

The chain has TRBV7-2 and TRBJ1-2; possible D gene TRBD1, 5 bases. V was clipped by 1 base and J by 5 bases, with 14 bases between them. This CDR3 has 15 amino acids. Germline values: CDR1 SGHTA, CDR2 FQGNSA. CDR3 in amino acids: CASSLGQTAGYGYTF. For the CDR3, the DNA is TGTGCCAGCAGCTTAGGACAGACGGCTGGTTATGGCTACACCTTC. The full variable domain, with the rest looked up from reference TRBV7-2 and TRBJ1-2, is GAGVSQSPSNKVTEKGKDVELRCDPISGHTALYWYRQSLGQGLEFLIYFQGNSAPDKSGLPSDRFSAERTGGSVSTLTIQRTQQEDSAVYLCASSLGQTAGYGYTFGSGTRLTVV.

The V gene is TRBV27, the J gene TRBJ1-6, with no clear D. Trimming stripped 0 bases from V and 1 base from J, with 7 bases between. The CDR3 totals 16 residues. Germline V gene lookup returns CDR1 MNHEY and CDR2 SMNVEV (reference sequence). CDR3 sequence (DNA): TGTGCCAGCAGTTTATCGATGGGGTCCTATAATTCACCCCTCCACTTT. Encoded protein: CASSLSMGSYNSPLHF.

A few counts support this clonotype. This chain connects TRBV5-1 to TRBJ2-1; 11 positions agree with TRBD2. In germline, CDR1 is SGHRS, CDR2 YFSETQ. This CDR3 spans 18 amino acids. After removal of 0 bases from V and 0 bases from J, the junction contained 5 bases not matched to a gene. CDR3 coding DNA: TGCGCCAGCAGCTTGGGACTAGCGGGGTCCAGCTCCTACAATGAGCAGTTCTTC. Amino acid sequence: CASSLGLAGSSSYNEQFF.

The chain employs TRBV20-1 and TRBJ2-1; 9 bases fit TRBD2. This CDR3 is 13 amino acids long. Losses at the gene ends were 6 bases for V and 6 bases for J; bases not matched to a gene: 6. Germline lookup yields CDR1 DFQATT and CDR2 SNEGSKA (reference sequence). The CDR3 DNA sequence: TGCAGTGCATTACTAGCGGGCAGCAATGAGCAGTTCTTC. Amino acids: CSALLAGSNEQFF.

This rearrangement joins TRBV28 to TRBJ2-1; a possible D gene is TRBD2 (6 bases). The CDR3 loop spans 18 amino acids. Germline CDR1 reads MDHEN; CDR2 reads SYDVKM. The ends were cut back, 6 bases at V and 0 bases at J, with 21 bases in the middle. This CDR3 reads CASRNGGSGYTSYNEQFF. Written as DNA, the CDR3 is TGTGCCAGCAGGAATGGGGGTAGCGGATATACCTCCTACAATGAGCAGTTCTTC.

The table lists this clonotype with many counts. The chain employs TRBV5-1 and TRBJ2-1; D is possibly TRBD2 (6 bases). CDR3 length: 15 residues. Trimming stripped 3 bases from V and 4 bases from J, with 14 bases between. Germline V gene lookup returns CDR1 SGHRS and CDR2 YFSETQ. The CDR3 spells CASSSRDLTYNEQFF. CDR3 DNA: TGCGCCAGCAGCTCCCGGGACTTAACTTACAATGAGCAGTTCTTC.

This chain joins TRBV29-1 and TRBJ2-2; possibly TRBD1 for D (5 bases). This CDR3 is built from 16 residues. CDR1 and CDR2 (germline): SQVTM, ANQGSEA. V shed 5 bases and J shed 7 bases, with 23 bases lying between them. The CDR3 DNA follows: TGCAGCGTTTCCCTCGGCCGGCAGGGTAGTAGCGGGGAGCTGTTTTTT. Amino acid sequence: CSVSLGRQGSSGELFF.

The chain links TRBV12-3 or TRBV12-4 to TRBJ2-3; 11 bases fit TRBD1. The CDR3 covers 16 residues. The V and J ends lost 5 bases and 0 bases, in that order; junction bases with no gene match: 4. The CDR3: CASSVGQGASTDTQYF. CDR3 DNA sequence: TGTGCCAGCAGTGTCGGACAGGGGGCCAGCACAGATACGCAGTATTTT.

V and J are TRBV7-2 and TRBJ2-3, with D possibly being TRBD1 or TRBD2 (5 bases each). Per the germline V gene, CDR1 is SGHTA and CDR2 is FQGNSA. Trimming pared 5 bases from V and 9 bases from J, leaving 21 bases between. CDR3 length equals 15 residues. Written as DNA, the CDR3 is TGTGCCAGCAGCCCCGGGGCCCGTATGTGGGTGACGCAGTATTTT. Protein product: CASSPGARMWVTQYF.

This chain uses TRBV6-1 with TRBJ2-7; 7 bases fit TRBD1. J was trimmed by 0 bases and V by 8 bases; bases with no gene match: 7. This CDR3 is 14 amino acids long. The V gene's germline CDR1 is MNHNS and CDR2 SASEGT. The CDR3, as DNA: TGTGCCAGCCGTCCCAACAGGGGCTCCTACGAGCAGTACTTC. The encoded protein is CASRPNRGSYEQYF.

This rearrangement joins TRBV7-2 to TRBJ2-7, with D possibly TRBD2 on 5 matching bases. Germline V lookup: CDR1 SGHTA, CDR2 FQGNSA. V was clipped by 6 bases and J by 0 bases, with 9 bases between them. The CDR3 has 13 residues. CDR3 amino acids: CASRSGNSYEQYF. The CDR3 DNA reads as TGTGCCAGCAGAAGCGGAAACTCCTACGAGCAGTACTTC.